This T cell receptor beta chain was captured in a study of OX40 agonist ivuxolimab in advanced cancers. Study summary: Patients in dose escalation had liver, melanoma, kidney or head and neck cancers. Study-level findings and limits: There were, on average, more expanded clones in CD8+ T cells than in CD4+.

Germline V gene sequence: CDR1 SNHLY, CDR2 FYNNEI. V was shortened by 2 bases and J by 4 bases, with 6 bases between the two germline ends. The CDR3 loop spans 13 amino acids. Assay used: immunoSEQ multiplex PCR; TCRdb lists only in-frame clones, some missing. Of 70,000 to 100,000 clones in the sample, more than 80% are singletons; the top ten hold around 7%. To note about this clone: The antigen is not known.

This clonotype originated in an adult with an advanced solid tumor such as melanoma, head and neck, liver or kidney cancer. This chain connects TRBV2 to TRBJ2-1; the D is unclear. Sequences were derived from CD4+ or CD8+ T cells sorted from blood, sampled in a trial of the OX40 agonist ivuxolimab. The CDR3 DNA reads as TGTGCCAGCAGTGAAACCCGATACAATGAGCAGTTCTTC. Encoded protein: CASSETRYNEQFF.